This is a list of T cell receptor beta chains from one sample in a study of shared clonotypes between healthy human individuals. The table came from immunoSEQ multiplex PCR; TCRdb's copy has only in-frame clones and leaves some out. Altogether millions of clones are present, roughly 96% being singletons, with the ten largest covering 0.13%. The material sequenced was naive CD4+ T cells sorted from blood. The receptors stem from a man aged 18 to 35 in good health. The CDR3 runs from the conserved cysteine through the conserved F or W. Each record gives: D gene, J gene, V gene, clone size, CDR3 DNA, CDR3 protein. A D gene is named only where the DNA matches it firmly. The listing skips clone size in some rows; elsewhere it reads once, few, many or a size class.

d_call: NA
j_call: TRBJ1-3
v_call: TRBV4-3
clone_size: NA
cdr3_nt: TGCGCCAGCAGCCAAGAGAGTAACTCTGGAAACACCATATATTTT
cdr3_aa: CASSQESNSGNTIYF

d_call: NA
j_call: TRBJ2-2
v_call: TRBV19
clone_size: once
cdr3_nt: TGTGCCAGTAAGAGGGCAAGTTTATCGAACACCGGGGAGCTGTTTTTT
cdr3_aa: CASKRASLSNTGELFF

d_call: TRBD1
j_call: TRBJ1-4
v_call: TRBV7-2
clone_size: NA
cdr3_nt: TGTGCCAGCAGCTTAGCACAGGGGAGCGAAAAACTGTTTTTT
cdr3_aa: CASSLAQGSEKLFF

d_call: NA
j_call: TRBJ2-7
v_call: TRBV6-1
clone_size: NA
cdr3_nt: TGTGCCAGCAGTGGACCAATCAGCTACGAGCAGTACTTC
cdr3_aa: CASSGPISYEQYF

d_call: TRBD2
j_call: TRBJ2-7
v_call: TRBV6-5
clone_size: once
cdr3_nt: TGTGCCAGCAGCCGTTGGACTAGCGGGACGAACGAGCAGTACTTC
cdr3_aa: CASSRWTSGTNEQYF

d_call: NA
j_call: TRBJ1-3
v_call: TRBV27
clone_size: NA
cdr3_nt: TGTGCCAGTCGGGGGCAGAGCTCTGGAAACACCATATATTTT
cdr3_aa: CASRGQSSGNTIYF

d_call: TRBD1
j_call: TRBJ1-4
v_call: TRBV15
clone_size: NA
cdr3_nt: TGTGCCACCAGCAGAGTTCCACGGGACAGGGCTGGTGAAAAACTGTTTTTT
cdr3_aa: CATSRVPRDRAGEKLFF

d_call: NA
j_call: TRBJ1-5
v_call: TRBV27
clone_size: NA
cdr3_nt: TGTGCCAGGAATGACAGGCGGGGCAATCAGCCCCAGCATTTT
cdr3_aa: CARNDRRGNQPQHF

d_call: NA
j_call: TRBJ1-5
v_call: TRBV10-3
clone_size: NA
cdr3_nt: TGTGCCATCAGTGACTCGGCAGCGGGAGTAAGCAATCAGCCCCAGCATTTT
cdr3_aa: CAISDSAAGVSNQPQHF

d_call: NA
j_call: TRBJ1-6
v_call: TRBV6-5
clone_size: NA
cdr3_nt: TGTGCCAGCAGTTATCAGGGAAATTCACCCCTCCACTTT
cdr3_aa: CASSYQGNSPLHF

d_call: TRBD2
j_call: TRBJ2-3
v_call: TRBV2
clone_size: once
cdr3_nt: TGTGCCAGCAGCGCCTCGGAGCGGGAGGGCACAGATACGCAGTATTTT
cdr3_aa: CASSASEREGTDTQYF

d_call: NA
j_call: TRBJ2-7
v_call: TRBV9
clone_size: NA
cdr3_nt: TGTGCCAGCCCCGAAGTTCTCTACGAGCAGTACTTC
cdr3_aa: CASPEVLYEQYF

d_call: NA
j_call: TRBJ2-7
v_call: TRBV19
clone_size: NA
cdr3_nt: TGTGCCAGTACAGCGGGGCCAGGGGGAGAGCAGTACTTC
cdr3_aa: CASTAGPGGEQYF

d_call: NA
j_call: TRBJ1-4
v_call: TRBV28
clone_size: NA
cdr3_nt: TGTGCCAGCAGCGCGGTCGGGACTAATGAAAAACTGTTTTTT
cdr3_aa: CASSAVGTNEKLFF

d_call: NA
j_call: TRBJ1-1
v_call: TRBV11-2
clone_size: NA
cdr3_nt: TGTGCCAGCAACCGTAGGGCCCTGAACACTGAAGCTTTCTTT
cdr3_aa: CASNRRALNTEAFF

d_call: TRBD2
j_call: TRBJ2-7
v_call: TRBV2
clone_size: once
cdr3_nt: TGTGCCAGCAGTGAACAAGGACTAGCGCTCTCCTACGAGCAGTACTTC
cdr3_aa: CASSEQGLALSYEQYF

d_call: NA
j_call: TRBJ1-2
v_call: TRBV29-1
clone_size: once
cdr3_nt: TGCAGCGTTGAGATAATCGTTGGTGGCTACACCTTC
cdr3_aa: CSVEIIVGGYTF

d_call: TRBD2
j_call: TRBJ2-3
v_call: TRBV9
clone_size: NA
cdr3_nt: TGTGCCAGCAGCGTAGGTATACGGGAGGGCAGGGATACGCAGTATTTT
cdr3_aa: CASSVGIREGRDTQYF

d_call: TRBD1
j_call: TRBJ1-5
v_call: TRBV10-3
clone_size: NA
cdr3_nt: TGTGCCGCCGGGACAGGGGGTCAGCCCCAGCATTTT
cdr3_aa: CAAGTGGQPQHF

d_call: NA
j_call: TRBJ1-2
v_call: TRBV7-9
clone_size: NA
cdr3_nt: TGTGCCAGCAGCCCTGGGGAAGAGAGGATGGGCTATGGCTACACCTTC
cdr3_aa: CASSPGEERMGYGYTF

d_call: TRBD2
j_call: TRBJ2-7
v_call: TRBV5-4
clone_size: NA
cdr3_nt: TGTGCCAGCAGCATCCGGGGGGTTTTCGAGCAGTACTTC
cdr3_aa: CASSIRGVFEQYF

d_call: NA
j_call: TRBJ2-1
v_call: TRBV19
clone_size: NA
cdr3_nt: TGTGCCAGTAGTGGCGCCTGGAGGGCCTATGAGCAGTTCTTC
cdr3_aa: CASSGAWRAYEQFF

d_call: TRBD1
j_call: TRBJ1-6
v_call: TRBV11-2
clone_size: NA
cdr3_nt: TGTGCCAGCAGCGGCCGCTCCCGGGACAGGGATTCACCCCTCCACTTT
cdr3_aa: CASSGRSRDRDSPLHF

d_call: NA
j_call: TRBJ2-1
v_call: TRBV20-1
clone_size: once
cdr3_nt: TGCAGTGCACACGGTGAGCAGTTCTTC
cdr3_aa: CSAHGEQFF

d_call: TRBD1
j_call: TRBJ1-1
v_call: TRBV28
clone_size: NA
cdr3_nt: TGTGCCAGCTACCCAGGGGGGCCCCCCTACACTGAAGCTTTCTTT
cdr3_aa: CASYPGGPPYTEAFF

d_call: NA
j_call: TRBJ2-3
v_call: TRBV25-1
clone_size: NA
cdr3_nt: TGTGCCAGCAGCGTGACAGGTACCGATACGCAGTATTTT
cdr3_aa: CASSVTGTDTQYF

d_call: NA
j_call: TRBJ2-7
v_call: TRBV4-1
clone_size: NA
cdr3_nt: TGCGCCAGCAGCCCTTGGTCCGACTCCTACGAGCAGTACTTC
cdr3_aa: CASSPWSDSYEQYF

d_call: NA
j_call: TRBJ2-2
v_call: TRBV6-1
clone_size: NA
cdr3_nt: TGTGCCAGCAAAAGCACCGGGGAGCTGTTTTTT
cdr3_aa: CASKSTGELFF

d_call: NA
j_call: TRBJ1-1
v_call: TRBV30
clone_size: NA
cdr3_nt: TGTGCCTGGAGGGGTAGAGAGAACACTGAAGCTTTCTTT
cdr3_aa: CAWRGRENTEAFF

d_call: NA
j_call: TRBJ2-7
v_call: TRBV20-1
clone_size: NA
cdr3_nt: TGCAGTGCTAGAGATGAGTACGAGCAGTACTTC
cdr3_aa: CSARDEYEQYF

d_call: TRBD2
j_call: TRBJ2-3
v_call: TRBV5-1
clone_size: NA
cdr3_nt: TGCGCCAGCAGCCCAGGACTAGCGGGGGGCCCTGCAAGGACAGATACGCAGTATTTT
cdr3_aa: CASSPGLAGGPARTDTQYF

d_call: TRBD1
j_call: TRBJ2-3
v_call: TRBV11-2
clone_size: NA
cdr3_nt: TGTGCCAGCAGAGAGCAGACAGGGGTAGATACGCAGTATTTT
cdr3_aa: CASREQTGVDTQYF

d_call: TRBD1
j_call: TRBJ2-1
v_call: TRBV5-1
clone_size: NA
cdr3_nt: TGCGCCAGCAGCTATCAGGTATGGGACAGCGAGCCGAATGAGCAGTTCTTC
cdr3_aa: CASSYQVWDSEPNEQFF

d_call: NA
j_call: TRBJ1-3
v_call: TRBV30
clone_size: NA
cdr3_nt: TGTGCCGGGGAACCTAAGGGGGGAGCAGGAAACACCATATATTTT
cdr3_aa: CAGEPKGGAGNTIYF

d_call: NA
j_call: TRBJ2-7
v_call: TRBV28
clone_size: NA
cdr3_nt: TGTGCCAGCGGAGGGACACCTAACTACGAGCAGTACTTC
cdr3_aa: CASGGTPNYEQYF

d_call: NA
j_call: TRBJ2-5
v_call: TRBV7-7
clone_size: NA
cdr3_nt: TGTGCTAGCAGCTTAGACGGCCCCGAGGCCCAGTACTTC
cdr3_aa: CASSLDGPEAQYF

d_call: NA
j_call: TRBJ2-7
v_call: TRBV6-5
clone_size: NA
cdr3_nt: TGTGCCAGCAGTTCCGTTTACGAGCAGTACTTC
cdr3_aa: CASSSVYEQYF

d_call: NA
j_call: TRBJ2-1
v_call: TRBV2
clone_size: NA
cdr3_nt: TGTGCCAGCACTTCGACTCGCAACGGGGGCGTATACAATGAGCAGTTCTTC
cdr3_aa: CASTSTRNGGVYNEQFF

d_call: TRBD2
j_call: TRBJ2-2
v_call: TRBV5-1
clone_size: once
cdr3_nt: TGCGCCAGCAGCCCTAGCGGGAGTCGCGGGGAGCTGTTTTTT
cdr3_aa: CASSPSGSRGELFF

d_call: TRBD1
j_call: TRBJ1-2
v_call: TRBV27
clone_size: NA
cdr3_nt: TGTGCCAGCAGTGCCGGGACAGGGGGATACTATGGCTACACCTTC
cdr3_aa: CASSAGTGGYYGYTF

d_call: NA
j_call: TRBJ2-7
v_call: TRBV6-5
clone_size: NA
cdr3_nt: TGTGCCAGCAGTTCTGACGTATCCTCCTACGAGCAGTACTTC
cdr3_aa: CASSSDVSSYEQYF

d_call: NA
j_call: TRBJ2-2
v_call: TRBV15
clone_size: NA
cdr3_nt: TGTGCCACCAGCAGAGACTGGACCGGGGAGCTGTTTTTT
cdr3_aa: CATSRDWTGELFF

d_call: NA
j_call: TRBJ2-3
v_call: TRBV5-4
clone_size: NA
cdr3_nt: TGTGCCAGCAGCTTGGCAACGGTTAGCACAGATACGCAGTATTTT
cdr3_aa: CASSLATVSTDTQYF